The present T cell receptor beta chain was sequenced within a study of CD8 T cells in ankylosing spondylitis. Study findings and constraints: One TCR beta motif, made up of eight highly homologous variants, appeared characteristic of ankylosing spondylitis blood. Both synovial fluid and blood in reactive arthritis had previously been reported to carry some motif variants.

In making TCR beta libraries, quantitative 5'-RACE with molecular barcodes was used. TCRdb fed the 5' RACE reads into MiXCR, producing one record per CDR3 protein. The data show 200,000 to 250,000 distinct CDR3 sequences, about 17% seen once. Germline V gene data show CDR1 as SQVTM and CDR2 as ANQGSEA. Trimming cost V 3 bases and J 7 bases, with 17 bases left between them. This CDR3 has 14 residues. This clonotype was seen at least ten times. Its antigen is unidentified. V gene TRBV29-1 combines with J gene TRBJ2-3, with a possible D match to TRBD1 (6 bases). The source is a male donor with ankylosing spondylitis. Material for sequencing was blood, either unsorted or a sorted T cell fraction (not recorded which). CDR3 nucleotides: TGCAGCGTTGACGGACAGTGGACGGTAAATACGCAGTATTTT. This sequence encodes CSVDGQWTVNTQYF.